This entry lists 27 T cell receptor beta chains sequenced from one sample in a study of blood T cells in healthy people across ages. The authors ran a second PCR of roughly 6 to 12 cycles using a sample-barcoded 5' primer and a J-beta primer mix. TCRdb re-analysed the 5' RACE reads in MiXCR, keeping a single row per CDR3 protein. The repertoire holds approximately 780,000 distinct CDR3 sequences, 20% to 30% seen once, with about 3% in the top ten. These data are also associated with another study on T cells of mothers and their children.

Specimen: blood. These receptors all come from a boy aged 10-17 years in good health.

The chain carries TRBV10-3 and TRBJ1-1; D is unresolved. Per the germline V gene, CDR1 is ENHRY and CDR2 is SYGVKD. Trimming removed 5 bases from V and 2 bases from J, with 6 bases in between. This CDR3 region has 12 residues. The CDR3 bases are TGTGCCATCAGTACGGCAAACACTGAAGCTTTCTTT. Amino acids: CAISTANTEAFF.

This clonotype was recorded a few times. The rearrangement links TRBV4-1 to TRBJ2-2; 10 nucleotides line up with TRBD2. Germline loops: CDR1 MGHRA, CDR2 YSYEKL. The CDR3 spans 17 residues. The V segment lost 0 bases and the J segment 2 bases; nucleotides outside the gene matches: 3. This chain's CDR3 is CASSQDASGGNTGELFF. CDR3 in DNA: TGCGCCAGCAGCCAAGATGCTAGCGGGGGAAACACCGGGGAGCTGTTTTTT.

This chain uses TRBV2 with TRBJ2-3, with D tentatively TRBD1 (6 bases). Germline assignment: CDR1 SNHLY and CDR2 FYNNEI. The CDR3 runs to 12 residues. V gave up 7 bases and J gave up 4 bases, with 9 bases separating them. In DNA, the CDR3 is TGTGCCAGCAATGGGGGCGCAGATACGCAGTATTTT. The encoded protein is CASNGGADTQYF.

The chain recombines TRBV11-2 with TRBJ2-1; D perhaps matches TRBD2 (7 bases). The CDR3 is made up of 15 amino acids. Trimming stripped 5 bases from V and 6 bases from J, with 17 bases between. Germline V gene data show CDR1 as SGHAT and CDR2 as FQNNGV. The CDR3 DNA reads TGTGCCAGCAGCCTCCTAACGGGGGGCTCCAATGAGCAGTTCTTC. Translating gives CASSLLTGGSNEQFF.

This clonotype was recorded a few times. The rearrangement joins TRBV20-1 to TRBJ2-5; D is perhaps TRBD2 (5 bases). The ends were cut back, 2 bases at V and 9 bases at J, with 13 bases in the middle. CDR1 DFQATT and CDR2 SNEGSKA come from the germline V gene (reference sequence). CDR3 size: 12 residues. The CDR3 nucleotides read TGCAGTGCTAGACGGGGTCAGTCAGCCCAGTACTTC. The encoded protein is CSARRGQSAQYF.

J is TRBJ2-3 and V is TRBV20-1; D possibly matches TRBD1 or TRBD2 (5 bases each). The V gene's germline CDR1 is DFQATT and CDR2 SNEGSKA (reference sequence). The germline V and J ends were trimmed by 7 bases and 1 base, with 9 bases remaining between them. CDR3 length equals 12 residues. CDR3 in amino acids: CSVSGRTDTQYF. CDR3 DNA sequence: TGCAGTGTCTCGGGGCGCACAGATACGCAGTATTTT.

This rearrangement joins TRBV27 to TRBJ2-5; the D gene could be TRBD1 or TRBD2 (5 bases each). Trimming stripped 6 bases from V and 5 bases from J, with 25 bases between. This CDR3 is built from 17 residues. Germline CDR1 reads MNHEY; CDR2 reads SMNVEV (reference sequence). The CDR3 nucleotides read TGTGCCAGCAGACCCCAGAGGGGACCTTCCTCGGGGGAGACCCAGTACTTC. Protein product: CASRPQRGPSSGETQYF.

The chain couples TRBV5-1 to TRBJ2-5; no definite D call. Looked up from germline, CDR1 is SGHRS and CDR2 is YFSETQ. The CDR3 runs 14 residues. V was cut by 0 bases and J by 3 bases, with 9 bases left in between. The CDR3 loop reads CASSLGRSKETQYF. The CDR3 nucleotides read TGCGCCAGCAGCTTGGGACGGAGCAAAGAGACCCAGTACTTC.

The CDR3 DNA is TGCGCCAGCAGCCAAAAATTGATGGTAGGAATGAACACTGAAGCTTTCTTT. Its protein product is CASSQKLMVGMNTEAFF. This rearrangement joins TRBV4-1 to TRBJ1-1; D gene ambiguous. Germline V CDR1 and CDR2: MGHRA, YSYEKL. The CDR3 covers 17 residues. Trimming removed 2 bases from V and 0 bases from J, with 16 bases in between.

This clonotype was observed a handful of times. The chain employs TRBV4-2 and TRBJ2-7, with TRBD1 matching over 9 bases. This CDR3 is 15 amino acids long. Germline values: CDR1 LGHNA, CDR2 YNFKEQ. J gave up 5 bases and V 0 bases, and 5 bases lay outside the gene matches. CDR3 sequence reads: CASSQDGGTGNEQYF. CDR3 nucleotide sequence: TGTGCCAGCAGCCAAGATGGGGGGACAGGGAACGAGCAGTACTTC.

V gene TRBV5-1 combines with J gene TRBJ1-6; possibly TRBD1 for D (6 bases). The germline CDR1 and CDR2 sequences are SGHRS and YFSETQ. The CDR3 is made up of 15 amino acids. V was shortened by 8 bases and J by 9 bases, with 21 bases between the two germline ends. CDR3 nucleotides: TGCGCCAGTCGACTAGATCAGGGGAAAGGTTCACCCCTCCACTTT. Translation gives CASRLDQGKGSPLHF.

The V gene is TRBV3-1, the J gene TRBJ1-3; a weak D match, TRBD1 (6 bases). CDR1 and CDR2 (germline): LGHDT, YNNKEL (reference sequence). This CDR3 comprises 16 residues. V was cut by 0 bases and J by 2 bases, with 11 bases left in between. The CDR3 loop reads CASSQDPGAAGNTIYF. Here the CDR3 DNA reads TGTGCCAGCAGCCAAGATCCGGGGGCGGCTGGAAACACCATATATTTT.

This clonotype came up a few times. The junction and the germline gene differ at one end; a read error may be behind it. J is TRBJ1-2 and V is TRBV20-1, with D possibly TRBD1 on 6 matching bases. The germline V gene encodes CDR1 DFQATT and CDR2 SNEGSKA (reference sequence). The CDR3 extends over 17 amino acids. The CDR3 is CSARVQASGAKDYGYTF. As DNA, the CDR3 is TGCAGCGCTAGAGTGCAGGCATCAGGGGCTAAGGACTATGGCTACACCTTC.

This clonotype was counted between two and nine times. One end of the junction fails to match germline, which may point to a read error. This rearrangement joins TRBV4-2 to TRBJ2-1; 13 bases fit TRBD2. The CDR3 is 18 residues long. Germline V CDR1 and CDR2: LGHNA, YNFKEQ. This chain's CDR3 is CAGSPIGLAGDSYNEQFF. CDR3 DNA: TGTGCCGGCAGCCCCATAGGACTAGCGGGGGACTCCTACAATGAGCAGTTCTTC.

This clonotype was counted between two and nine times. The chain employs TRBV20-1 and TRBJ1-2; D not certain. With 3 bases removed from V and 1 base from J, the gap between germline ends came to 9 bases. The CDR3 loop spans 13 amino acids. The V gene's germline CDR1 is DFQATT and CDR2 SNEGSKA (reference sequence). The CDR3 reads CSASPQFNYGYTF. In nucleotides, the CDR3 is TGCAGTGCTAGTCCACAATTTAACTATGGCTACACCTTC.

This chain connects TRBV29-1 to TRBJ2-3; D call uncertain. CDR1 and CDR2 (germline): SQVTM, ANQGSEA. The V end lost 6 bases, the J end lost 8 bases, and 12 bases lay between the germline ends. This CDR3 has 11 amino acids. The CDR3 DNA is TGCAGCGTAACCCGGGCAAGTACGCAGTATTTT. It encodes CSVTRASTQYF.

This clonotype was found a few times. This chain joins TRBV5-1 and TRBJ2-2; TRBD1 or TRBD2 may be the D gene (5 bases each). CDR1 and CDR2 (germline): SGHRS, YFSETQ. V lost 7 bases and J 4 bases, leaving 14 bases between the germline ends. The CDR3 totals 14 residues. CDR3 residues: CASDAGTGTGELFF. The CDR3 nucleotides read TGCGCCAGCGACGCAGGGACGGGCACCGGGGAGCTGTTTTTT.

CDR3 protein: CASSPLPVDTQYF. The CDR3 nucleotides read TGCGCCAGCAGCCCCCTACCGGTAGATACGCAGTATTTT. This chain links TRBV4-1 with TRBJ2-3; D not resolved. CDR1 and CDR2 from the germline V gene are MGHRA and YSYEKL. Trimming removed 4 bases at V and 5 bases at J, with 10 bases between. The CDR3 is 13 amino acids.

Only a few counts were recorded for this clonotype. The V call is TRBV7-2, the J call TRBJ2-7; 9 nucleotides align to TRBD2. Losses at the gene ends were 4 bases for V and 2 bases for J; bases not matched to a gene: 6. The CDR3 loop spans 15 amino acids. The germline V gene encodes CDR1 SGHTA and CDR2 FQGNSA. The CDR3 here is CASSWAGGETYEQYF. The CDR3 region has the DNA TGTGCCAGCAGCTGGGCGGGAGGGGAGACCTACGAGCAGTACTTC.

The chain combines TRBV7-9 with TRBJ2-1, with a possible D match to TRBD1 (5 bases). CDR3 length equals 15 residues. Germline CDR1 reads SEHNR; CDR2 reads FQNEAQ (reference sequence). Trimming pared 5 bases from V and 8 bases from J, leaving 19 bases between. The CDR3 DNA sequence: TGTGCCAGCAGCATGCCCGGGTCAGGGAAAGATGAGCAGTTCTTC. This encodes CASSMPGSGKDEQFF.

Points on this clonotype: One end of the junction does not line up with germline, which may come from a read error. CDR3 in amino acids: CVSSYGHQETQYF. CDR3 nucleotide sequence: TGTGTCAGCAGTTACGGGCACCAAGAGACCCAGTACTTC. The chain couples TRBV6-5 to TRBJ2-5; D gene ambiguous. CDR3 size: 13 residues. Germline-derived CDR1 and CDR2 are MNHEY and SVGAGI.

This clonotype was counted many times. The gene calls are TRBV29-1 and TRBJ2-2; tentatively, D is TRBD2 (5 bases). Trimming left V 7 bases short and J 5 bases short, with 8 bases between. Germline values: CDR1 SQVTM, CDR2 ANQGSEA. The CDR3 has 11 amino acids. CDR3 sequence reads: CSARDTGELFF. The CDR3 DNA is TGCAGCGCTCGGGATACCGGGGAGCTGTTTTTT.

The rearrangement links TRBV24-1 to TRBJ2-1; possible D gene TRBD1, 6 bases. V was trimmed by 4 bases and J by 0 bases, leaving 12 bases between them. Per the germline V gene, CDR1 is KGHDR and CDR2 is SFDVKD. This CDR3 region has 16 residues. The CDR3, as DNA: TGTGCCACCAGTGAATACGCAGGGGTCTCCTACAATGAGCAGTTCTTC. It translates to CATSEYAGVSYNEQFF.

The V call is TRBV5-1, the J call TRBJ2-3, with a weak D call TRBD2 (6 bases). Germline CDR1 SGHRS, CDR2 YFSETQ. The CDR3 sequence is 14 residues long. Trimming shortened V by 7 bases and J by 6 bases, and 18 bases separated the two germline ends. In DNA, the CDR3 is TGCGCCAGCGGCGGGGACCCCAGAACCGATACGCAGTATTTT. Translation gives CASGGDPRTDTQYF.

The chain joins TRBV20-1 to TRBJ2-5; 9 nucleotides agree with TRBD2. With V trimmed by 3 bases and J by 4 bases, 6 bases remained unmatched. In germline, CDR1 is DFQATT, CDR2 SNEGSKA (reference sequence). This CDR3 has 14 residues. CDR3 protein: CSARTSGRGETQYF. The CDR3 DNA reads as TGCAGTGCTAGGACTAGCGGAAGGGGAGAGACCCAGTACTTC.

A few counts support this clonotype. The V and J genes are TRBV20-1 and TRBJ2-1, with TRBD2 matching over 10 bases. Unmatched junction bases numbered 9, after V lost 0 bases and J lost 7 bases. The CDR3 sequence is 16 residues long. CDR1 is DFQATT and CDR2 is SNEGSKA in the germline V gene (reference sequence). The CDR3 nucleotides are TGCAGTGCTAGAGAGCTGAGCGGGGGGGCTGAAAATGAGCAGTTCTTC. Protein sequence: CSARELSGGAENEQFF.

This clonotype has at least ten counts. The J gene is TRBJ2-1, the V gene TRBV28, with 9 bases fitting TRBD2. Losses at the gene ends were 4 bases for V and 1 base for J; bases not matched to a gene: 2. Germline values: CDR1 MDHEN, CDR2 SYDVKM. The CDR3 consists of 15 residues. This CDR3 reads CASSSSGVSYNEQFF. CDR3 nucleotides: TGTGCCAGCAGTTCTAGCGGGGTTTCCTACAATGAGCAGTTCTTC.